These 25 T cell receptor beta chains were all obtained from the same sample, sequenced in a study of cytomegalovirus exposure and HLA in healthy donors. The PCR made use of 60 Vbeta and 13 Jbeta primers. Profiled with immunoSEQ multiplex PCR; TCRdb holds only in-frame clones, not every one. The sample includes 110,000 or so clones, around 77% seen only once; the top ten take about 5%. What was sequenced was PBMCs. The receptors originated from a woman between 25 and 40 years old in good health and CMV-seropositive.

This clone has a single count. The CDR3 loop reads CASSETRWETQYF. The CDR3 region has the DNA TGTGCCAGTAGTGAGACTAGATGGGAGACCCAGTACTTC. This chain connects TRBV19 to TRBJ2-5; tentative D call: TRBD2 (6 bases). CDR3 length: 13 residues. Germline V lookup: CDR1 LNHDA, CDR2 SQIVND (reference sequence). Trimming cost V 5 bases and J 5 bases, with 12 bases left between them. Together with reference TRBV19 and TRBJ2-5, the CDR3 gives the full variable domain: DGGITQSPKYLFRKEGQNVTLSCEQNLNHDAMYWYRQDPGQGLRLIYYSQIVNDFQKGDIAEGYSVSREKKESFPLTVTSAQKNPTAFYLCASSETRWETQYFGPGTRLLVL.

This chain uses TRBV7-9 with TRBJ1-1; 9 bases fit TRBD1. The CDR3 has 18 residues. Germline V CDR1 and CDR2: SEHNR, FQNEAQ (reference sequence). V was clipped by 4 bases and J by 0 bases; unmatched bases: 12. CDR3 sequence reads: CASSSRLGQGSMNTEAFF. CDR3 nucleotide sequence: TGTGCCAGCAGCTCCCGCTTGGGACAGGGATCGATGAACACTGAAGCTTTCTTT.

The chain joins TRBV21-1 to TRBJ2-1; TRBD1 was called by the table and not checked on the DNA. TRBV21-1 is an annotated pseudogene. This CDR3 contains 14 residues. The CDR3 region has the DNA TGTGCCAGCAGCAAATGGCAGCTAGGGGATGAGCAGTTCTTC. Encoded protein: CASSKWQLGDEQFF.

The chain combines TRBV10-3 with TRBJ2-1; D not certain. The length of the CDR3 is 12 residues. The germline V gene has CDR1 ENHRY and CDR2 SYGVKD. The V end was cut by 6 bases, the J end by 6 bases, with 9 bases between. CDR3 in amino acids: CAISSTANEQFF. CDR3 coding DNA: TGTGCCATCAGCTCGACTGCCAATGAGCAGTTCTTC.

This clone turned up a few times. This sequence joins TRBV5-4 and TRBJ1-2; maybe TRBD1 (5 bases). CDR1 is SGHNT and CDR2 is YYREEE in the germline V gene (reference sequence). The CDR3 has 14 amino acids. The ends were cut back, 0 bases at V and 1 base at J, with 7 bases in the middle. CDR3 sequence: CASSLDQGNYGYTF. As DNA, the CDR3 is TGTGCCAGCAGCTTGGACCAGGGTAACTATGGCTACACCTTC.

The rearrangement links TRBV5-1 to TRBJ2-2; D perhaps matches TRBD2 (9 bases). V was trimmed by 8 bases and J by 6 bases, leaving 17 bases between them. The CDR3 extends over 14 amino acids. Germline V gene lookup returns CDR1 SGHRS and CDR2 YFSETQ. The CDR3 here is CASRDRTSAGELFF. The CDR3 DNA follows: TGCGCCAGTCGGGACAGGACTAGCGCCGGGGAGCTGTTTTTT.

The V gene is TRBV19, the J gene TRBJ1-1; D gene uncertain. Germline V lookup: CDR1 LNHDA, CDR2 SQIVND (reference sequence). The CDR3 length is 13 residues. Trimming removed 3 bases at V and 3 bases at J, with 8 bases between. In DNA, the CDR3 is TGTGCCAGTAGTATTTCGGCGGACACTGAAGCTTTCTTT. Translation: CASSISADTEAFF.

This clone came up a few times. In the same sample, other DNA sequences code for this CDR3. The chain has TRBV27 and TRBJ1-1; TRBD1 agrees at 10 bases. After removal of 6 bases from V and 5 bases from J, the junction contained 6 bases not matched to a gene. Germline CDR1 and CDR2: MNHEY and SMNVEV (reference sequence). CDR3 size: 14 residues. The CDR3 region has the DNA TGTGCCAGCAGCCCAGGACAGGGGGGGACTGAAGCTTTCTTT. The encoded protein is CASSPGQGGTEAFF.

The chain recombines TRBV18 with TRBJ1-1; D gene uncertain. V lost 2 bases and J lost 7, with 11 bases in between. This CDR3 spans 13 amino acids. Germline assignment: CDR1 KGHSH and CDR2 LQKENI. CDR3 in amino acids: CASSPGLQSEAFF. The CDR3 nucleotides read TGTGCCAGCTCACCAGGACTGCAGAGTGAAGCTTTCTTT.

The CDR3 sequence is CAWSAPGTGGFYEQYF. DNA for the CDR3: TGTGCCTGGAGCGCCCCCGGGACAGGGGGTTTCTACGAGCAGTACTTC. The chain employs TRBV30 and TRBJ2-7, with 11 bases fitting TRBD1. This CDR3 has 16 residues. Germline V gene sequence: CDR1 GTSNPN, CDR2 SVGIG (reference sequence). V was pared by 3 bases and J by 3 bases, with 10 bases of the junction left unmatched. The full variable domain, rest sourced from reference TRBV30 and TRBJ2-7, is SQTIHQWPATLVQPVGSPLSLECTVEGTSNPNLYWYRQAAGRGLQLLFYSVGIGQISSEVPQNLSASRPQDRQFILSSKKLLLSDSGFYLCAWSAPGTGGFYEQYFGPGTRLTVT.

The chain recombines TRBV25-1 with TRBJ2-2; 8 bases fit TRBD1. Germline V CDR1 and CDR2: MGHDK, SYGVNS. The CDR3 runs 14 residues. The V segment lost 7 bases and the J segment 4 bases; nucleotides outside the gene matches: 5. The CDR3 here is CASNRGFGTGELFF. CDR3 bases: TGTGCCAGCAACAGGGGGTTCGGCACCGGGGAGCTGTTTTTT.

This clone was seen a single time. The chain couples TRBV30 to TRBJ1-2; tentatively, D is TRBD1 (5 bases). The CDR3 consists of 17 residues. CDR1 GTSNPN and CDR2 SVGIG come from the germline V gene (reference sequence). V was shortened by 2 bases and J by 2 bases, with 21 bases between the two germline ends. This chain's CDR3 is CAWSTLSGRARNYGYTF. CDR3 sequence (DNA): TGTGCCTGGAGTACCCTTTCTGGCAGGGCGAGGAACTATGGCTACACCTTC.

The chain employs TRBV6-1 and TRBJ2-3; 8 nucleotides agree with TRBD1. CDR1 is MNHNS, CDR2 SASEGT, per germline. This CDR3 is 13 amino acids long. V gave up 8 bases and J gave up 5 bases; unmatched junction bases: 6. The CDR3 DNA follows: TGTGCCAGCGGTATCAGGGGGCAAGATACGCAGTATTTT. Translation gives CASGIRGQDTQYF.

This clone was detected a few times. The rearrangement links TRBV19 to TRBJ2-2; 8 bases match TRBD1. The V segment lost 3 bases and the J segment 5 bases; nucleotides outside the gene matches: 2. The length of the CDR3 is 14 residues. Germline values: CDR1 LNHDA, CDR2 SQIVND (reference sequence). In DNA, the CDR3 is TGTGCCAGTAGTATCGACAGGGGAACCGGGGAGCTGTTTTTT. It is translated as CASSIDRGTGELFF.

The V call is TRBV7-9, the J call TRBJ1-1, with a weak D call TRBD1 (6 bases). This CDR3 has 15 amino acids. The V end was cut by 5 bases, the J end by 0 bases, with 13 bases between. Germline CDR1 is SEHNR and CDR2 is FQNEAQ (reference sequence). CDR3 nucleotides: TGTGCCAGCAGCCCGATGGGACAAGTGAACACTGAAGCTTTCTTT. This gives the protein CASSPMGQVNTEAFF.

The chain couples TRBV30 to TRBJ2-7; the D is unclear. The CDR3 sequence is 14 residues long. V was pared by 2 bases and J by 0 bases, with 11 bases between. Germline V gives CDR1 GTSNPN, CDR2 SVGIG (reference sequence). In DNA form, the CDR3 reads TGTGCCTGGAGTATAAGTATGGCCTCCTACGAGCAGTACTTC. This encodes CAWSISMASYEQYF.

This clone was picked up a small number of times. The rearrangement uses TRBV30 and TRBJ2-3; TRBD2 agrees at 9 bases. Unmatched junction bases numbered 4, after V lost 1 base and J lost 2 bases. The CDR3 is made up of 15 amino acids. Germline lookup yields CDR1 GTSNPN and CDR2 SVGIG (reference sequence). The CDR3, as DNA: TGTGCCTGGAGTGCTCTAGCGGGATTCACAGATACGCAGTATTTT. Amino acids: CAWSALAGFTDTQYF.

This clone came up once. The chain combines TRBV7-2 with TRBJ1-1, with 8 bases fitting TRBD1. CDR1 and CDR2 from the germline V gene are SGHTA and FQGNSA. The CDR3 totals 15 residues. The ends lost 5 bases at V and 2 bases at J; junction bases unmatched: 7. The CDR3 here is CASSDRDRLNTEAFF. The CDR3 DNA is TGTGCCAGCAGCGACCGGGACAGGTTAAACACTGAAGCTTTCTTT.

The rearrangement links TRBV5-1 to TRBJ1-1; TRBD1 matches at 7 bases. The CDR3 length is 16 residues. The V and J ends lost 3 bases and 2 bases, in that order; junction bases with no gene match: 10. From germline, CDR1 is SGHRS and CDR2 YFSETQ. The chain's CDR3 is CASSWARAGGNTEAFF. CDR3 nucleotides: TGCGCCAGCAGCTGGGCAAGGGCAGGGGGAAACACTGAAGCTTTCTTT.

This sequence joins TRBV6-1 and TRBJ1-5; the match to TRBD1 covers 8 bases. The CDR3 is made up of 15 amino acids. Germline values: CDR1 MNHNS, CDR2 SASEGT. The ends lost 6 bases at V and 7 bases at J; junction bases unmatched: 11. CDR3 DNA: TGTGCCAGCAGCCCCCTGAGACAGGGGAGCCAGCCCCAGCATTTT. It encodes CASSPLRQGSQPQHF.

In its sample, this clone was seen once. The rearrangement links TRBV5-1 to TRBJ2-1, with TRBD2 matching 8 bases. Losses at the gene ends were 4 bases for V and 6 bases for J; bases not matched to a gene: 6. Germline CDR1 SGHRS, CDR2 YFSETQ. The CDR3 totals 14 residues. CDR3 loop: CASSPGGDSNEQFF. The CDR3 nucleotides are TGCGCCAGCAGCCCCGGGGGGGACTCCAATGAGCAGTTCTTC.

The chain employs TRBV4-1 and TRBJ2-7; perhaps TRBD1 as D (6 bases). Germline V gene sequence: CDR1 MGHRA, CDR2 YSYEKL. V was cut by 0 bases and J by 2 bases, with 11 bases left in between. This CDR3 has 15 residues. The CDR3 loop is CASSQEASGAYEQYF. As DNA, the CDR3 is TGCGCCAGCAGCCAAGAGGCGTCAGGGGCCTACGAGCAGTACTTC.

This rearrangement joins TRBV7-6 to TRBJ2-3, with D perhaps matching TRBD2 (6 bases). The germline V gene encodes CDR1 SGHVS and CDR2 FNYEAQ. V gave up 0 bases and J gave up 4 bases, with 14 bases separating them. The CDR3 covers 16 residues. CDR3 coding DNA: TGTGCCAGCAGCTTAGCTTCGGCGGGGATACCAGATACGCAGTATTTT. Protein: CASSLASAGIPDTQYF.

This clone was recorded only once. The CDR3 DNA reads as TGTGCCAGCAGCCGCCCCCCGGGACAGGGGGCTGGTGGCTACACCTTC. The encoded protein is CASSRPPGQGAGGYTF. The chain recombines TRBV5-4 with TRBJ1-2; 12 nucleotides align to TRBD1. The J segment lost 7 bases and the V segment lost 4 bases, leaving 11 bases of the junction unmatched. This CDR3 has 16 amino acids. Germline V gene lookup returns CDR1 SGHNT and CDR2 YYREEE (reference sequence).

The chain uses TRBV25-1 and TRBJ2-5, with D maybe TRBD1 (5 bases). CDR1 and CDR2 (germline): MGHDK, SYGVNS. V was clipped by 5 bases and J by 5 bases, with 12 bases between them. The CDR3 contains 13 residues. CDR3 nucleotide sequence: TGTGCCAGCAGTAGAACAGGCGACGAGACCCAGTACTTC. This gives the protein CASSRTGDETQYF.